The present T cell receptor beta chain was sequenced within a study of beta chain features in type 1 diabetes. In this sample, this clone turned up a few times. Antigen: not known. Whole-study results and caveats: Type 1 diabetes patients showed fewer insertions and more deletions at VDJ junctions. Across all four CD4+ subsets, people with type 1 diabetes showed modestly shorter TCRB CDR3s.

Trimming removed 6 bases from V and 1 base from J, with 8 bases in between. Germline assignment: CDR1 MNHEY and CDR2 SVGAGI. The CDR3 covers 13 residues. Expressed TCRB transcripts were sequenced because the isolated RNA had all been reverse transcribed beforehand. The data were produced by immunoSEQ multiplex PCR, yet TCRdb's version contains in-frame clones alone and is incomplete. The sample contains some 350,000 clones, less than 15% of which appear only once. The TCR sequence derives from a woman younger than 35 with type 1 diabetes. The sample taken for sequencing was naive CD4+ T cells from blood. V and J are TRBV6-5 and TRBJ2-3, with D uncertain. This CDR3 is CASRPAGTDTQYF. The CDR3, as DNA: TGTGCCAGCAGGCCGGCGGGCACAGATACGCAGTATTTT.